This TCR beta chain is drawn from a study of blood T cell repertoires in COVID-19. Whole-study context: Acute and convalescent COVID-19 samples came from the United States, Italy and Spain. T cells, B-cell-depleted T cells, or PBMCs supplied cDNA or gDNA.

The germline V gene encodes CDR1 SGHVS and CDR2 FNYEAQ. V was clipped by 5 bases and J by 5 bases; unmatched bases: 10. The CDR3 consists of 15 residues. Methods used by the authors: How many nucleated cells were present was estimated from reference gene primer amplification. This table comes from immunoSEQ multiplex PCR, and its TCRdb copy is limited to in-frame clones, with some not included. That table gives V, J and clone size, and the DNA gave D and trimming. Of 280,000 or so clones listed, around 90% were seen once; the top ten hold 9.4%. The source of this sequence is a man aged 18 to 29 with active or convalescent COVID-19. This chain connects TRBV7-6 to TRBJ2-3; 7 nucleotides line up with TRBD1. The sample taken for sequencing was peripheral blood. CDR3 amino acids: CASSLTGSGGDTQYF. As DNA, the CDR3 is TGTGCCAGCAGCCTGACAGGGTCAGGTGGAGATACGCAGTATTTT.